These 30 T cell receptor beta chains came from one sample sequenced in a study of early T cells in non-severe SARS-CoV-2 infection. TCRdb reanalysed the 5' RACE reads using MiXCR and keeps one entry per CDR3 protein. The sample has around 89,000 distinct CDR3 sequences; about 15% are singletons. The sequenced material came from whole blood. The receptors were sampled from an adult who was a healthcare worker with PCR-confirmed SARS-CoV-2 infection or an uninfected control (not recorded which).

This clonotype was counted a few times. This chain uses TRBV7-9 with TRBJ1-1; D may be TRBD1 (5 bases). In germline, CDR1 is SEHNR, CDR2 FQNEAQ (reference sequence). The CDR3 is 17 residues long. V gave up 0 bases and J gave up 0 bases, with 14 bases separating them. CDR3 in amino acids: CASSLASVWGMNTEAFF. The CDR3 DNA reads TGTGCCAGCAGCTTAGCGTCGGTCTGGGGCATGAACACTGAAGCTTTCTTT. The entire variable domain, with the rest obtained from reference TRBV7-9 and TRBJ1-1, is as follows: DTGVSQNPRHKITKRGQNVTFRCDPISEHNRLYWYRQTLGQGPEFLTYFQNEAQLEKSRLLSDRFSAERPKGSFSTLEIQRTEQGDSAMYLCASSLASVWGMNTEAFFGQGTRLTVV.

The chain carries TRBV29-1 and TRBJ1-1, with D hard to call. The V end lost 5 bases, the J end lost 8 bases, and 12 bases lay between the germline ends. The CDR3 extends over 11 amino acids. Germline CDR1 reads SQVTM; CDR2 reads ANQGSEA. The CDR3 DNA reads as TGCAGCGTTATTCCACTGAACGAAGCTTTCTTT. It encodes CSVIPLNEAFF.

This clonotype turned up a few times. Here the CDR3 reads CASLSAGTPGVNEQFF. CDR3 nucleotide sequence: TGTGCCAGCCTCTCCGCCGGGACCCCAGGGGTCAATGAGCAGTTCTTC. The V call is TRBV2, the J call TRBJ2-1; a weak D match, TRBD1 (6 bases). Germline CDR1 is SNHLY and CDR2 is FYNNEI. V shed 8 bases and J shed 6 bases, with 23 bases lying between them. The CDR3 has 16 residues.

A remark on this clonotype: Relative to the germline gene, one junction end is altered; a read error may explain this. This rearrangement joins TRBV10-2 to TRBJ2-2, with D possibly TRBD1 on 6 matching bases. This CDR3 contains 14 residues. In germline, CDR1 is WSHSY, CDR2 SAAADI. CDR3 nucleotides: TGCGCCAGCAGTGAACAGGGCAACACGGGGGAGCTGTTTTTT. This sequence encodes CASSEQGNTGELFF.

This clonotype turned up a few times. V is TRBV4-1 and J is TRBJ2-2, with a possible D match to TRBD1 (6 bases). Germline lookup yields CDR1 MGHRA and CDR2 YSYEKL. This CDR3 contains 14 residues. Trimming removed 1 base from V and 4 bases from J, with 7 bases in between. The CDR3: CASSQGRGTGELFF. As DNA, the CDR3 is TGCGCCAGCAGCCAAGGCAGGGGCACCGGGGAGCTGTTTTTT.

This clonotype was counted a few times. The rearrangement joins TRBV19 to TRBJ1-5; the D is unclear. Germline assignment: CDR1 LNHDA and CDR2 SQIVND (reference sequence). The V and J ends lost 2 bases and 5 bases respectively, with 10 bases between them. The CDR3 is made up of 14 amino acids. The CDR3 here is CASSISASDQPQHF. In nucleotides, the CDR3 is TGTGCCAGTAGTATATCAGCATCAGATCAGCCCCAGCATTTT. Filled out from reference TRBV19 and TRBJ1-5, the complete variable domain reads DGGITQSPKYLFRKEGQNVTLSCEQNLNHDAMYWYRQDPGQGLRLIYYSQIVNDFQKGDIAEGYSVSREKKESFPLTVTSAQKNPTAFYLCASSISASDQPQHFGDGTRLSIL.

This clonotype was seen more than once but under ten times. The chain joins TRBV29-1 to TRBJ1-1, with D perhaps matching TRBD1 (5 bases). The CDR3 consists of 13 residues. V lost 3 bases and J lost 4, with 12 bases in between. CDR1 and CDR2 from the germline V gene are SQVTM and ANQGSEA. The CDR3 DNA follows: TGCAGCGTTGAGTGGGGGTTCGGCACTGAAGCTTTCTTT. The encoded protein is CSVEWGFGTEAFF.

The table lists this clonotype with a few counts. The CDR3 region has the DNA TGTGCCAGCAGTTTGAGGAGGGTGGTAGAGACCCAGTACTTC. This translates into CASSLRRVVETQYF. The chain carries TRBV12-3 or TRBV12-4 and TRBJ2-5; D perhaps matches TRBD2 (6 bases). Between the trimmed V and J ends, which lost 3 bases and 4 bases, there was a span of 12 bases. The CDR3 length is 14 residues.

The chain couples TRBV6-1 to TRBJ2-7, with D perhaps matching TRBD1 (6 bases). CDR3 length equals 17 residues. V lost 3 bases, J lost 0 bases, and 18 bases lay in between. The germline V gene has CDR1 MNHNS and CDR2 SASEGT. The CDR3 DNA follows: TGTGCCAGCAGTGACCTGTTGGGCAGGGGTTCCTCCTACGAGCAGTACGTC. The encoded protein is CASSDLLGRGSSYEQYV.

V usage is TRBV5-4 and J usage is TRBJ1-6; 7 bases line up with TRBD1. This CDR3 is built from 16 residues. Germline V gives CDR1 SGHNT, CDR2 YYREEE (reference sequence). J lost 5 bases, V lost 4 bases, and 9 bases had no gene match. For the CDR3, the DNA is TGTGCCAGCAGCCAGGAGACAGGGCCGGATAATTCACCCCTCCACTTT. Translation: CASSQETGPDNSPLHF.

This clonotype was detected only once. The gene calls are TRBV9 and TRBJ2-1, with 11 bases identical to TRBD2. Trimming cost V 0 bases and J 5 bases; bases outside gene matches: 7. CDR1 is SGDLS, CDR2 YYNGEE, per germline. This CDR3 is built from 17 residues. The CDR3 sequence is CASSVGGLAVDHNEQFF. For the CDR3, the DNA is TGTGCCAGCAGCGTAGGGGGACTAGCGGTTGATCACAATGAGCAGTTCTTC.

The chain joins TRBV7-2 to TRBJ2-3, with 13 bases aligning to TRBD2. V was pared by 5 bases and J by 5 bases, with 4 bases of the junction left unmatched. The CDR3 totals 15 residues. Germline CDR1 SGHTA, CDR2 FQGNSA. CDR3 nucleotide sequence: TGTGCCAGCAGCCCAAGACTAGCGGGGGGAGATACGCAGTATTTT. It is translated as CASSPRLAGGDTQYF. Full variable domain (outside the CDR3, taken from reference TRBV7-2 and TRBJ2-3): GAGVSQSPSNKVTEKGKDVELRCDPISGHTALYWYRQSLGQGLEFLIYFQGNSAPDKSGLPSDRFSAERTGGSVSTLTIQRTQQEDSAVYLCASSPRLAGGDTQYFGPGTRLTVL.

This clonotype was detected a few times. V usage is TRBV13 and J usage is TRBJ1-2; D unresolved. The CDR3 consists of 13 residues. V was clipped by 2 bases and J by 4 bases, with 8 bases between them. Germline V gene data show CDR1 as PRHDT and CDR2 as FYEKMQ (reference sequence). The CDR3 region is CASSLRGSYGYTF. DNA of the CDR3: TGTGCCAGCAGCTTACGAGGATCCTATGGCTACACCTTC.

This chain joins TRBV7-9 and TRBJ1-2; 7 nucleotides line up with TRBD1. This CDR3 spans 15 amino acids. Unmatched junction bases numbered 7, after V lost 4 bases and J lost 2 bases. Germline CDR1 is SEHNR and CDR2 is FQNEAQ (reference sequence). As DNA, the CDR3 is TGTGCCAGCAGCTATACGATGACAGGGAACTATGGCTACACCTTC. Translating it yields CASSYTMTGNYGYTF.

This chain links TRBV20-1 with TRBJ1-2; TRBD1 agrees at 8 bases. Germline trimming cut 2 bases from V and 5 bases from J; bases unmatched to any gene: 4. In germline, CDR1 is DFQATT, CDR2 SNEGSKA (reference sequence). The CDR3 sequence is 13 residues long. In nucleotides, the CDR3 is TGCAGTGCTAGACGTCAGGGGGCTTATGGCTACACCTTC. Protein sequence: CSARRQGAYGYTF.

The chain has TRBV3-1 and TRBJ1-6; D possibly corresponds to TRBD1 (5 bases). V lost 5 bases, J lost 0 bases, and 17 bases lay in between. This CDR3 comprises 18 residues. Germline V gene sequence: CDR1 LGHDT, CDR2 YNNKEL (reference sequence). The CDR3 DNA reads TGTGCCAGCAGCGACCCGCGACAGACGAGCTCCTATAATTCACCCCTCCACTTT. The encoded protein is CASSDPRQTSSYNSPLHF.

This clonotype was detected ten times or more. V and J are TRBV24-1 and TRBJ2-1, with 8 nucleotides matching TRBD1. Germline values: CDR1 KGHDR, CDR2 SFDVKD. CDR3 length: 16 amino acids. V was pared by 5 bases and J by 0 bases, with 5 bases of the junction left unmatched. The CDR3 DNA reads as TGTGCCACCAGTGGCCAGGACAGGGCCTCCTACAATGAGCAGTTCTTC. Translated, it gives CATSGQDRASYNEQFF.

This clonotype appeared once. The chain employs TRBV5-6 and TRBJ2-7; the D is unclear. The length of the CDR3 is 14 residues. CDR1 and CDR2 from the germline V gene are SGHDT and YYEEEE. Trimming pared 1 base from V and 5 bases from J, leaving 13 bases between. The CDR3 bases are TGTGCCAGCAGCTTGCGATCCAGTTTCCACGAGCAGTACGTC. Translation: CASSLRSSFHEQYV.

This clonotype was counted at least ten times. The rearrangement uses TRBV12-3 or TRBV12-4 and TRBJ2-2; TRBD1 agrees at 7 bases. The junction had 7 bases not matched to a gene; V was cut back by 5 bases and J by 4 bases. The CDR3 has 15 amino acids. CDR3 amino acids: CASSPWTGSTGELFF. The CDR3 nucleotides read TGTGCCAGCAGTCCCTGGACAGGCAGCACCGGGGAGCTGTTTTTT.

V usage is TRBV5-1 and J usage is TRBJ2-1; weak D call: TRBD1 (5 bases). The CDR3 consists of 15 residues. V was cut by 0 bases and J by 8 bases, with 15 bases left in between. Germline V CDR1 and CDR2: SGHRS, YFSETQ. The CDR3: CASSLGGRQGDEQFF. The CDR3 coding sequence is TGCGCCAGCAGCTTGGGGGGCCGGCAGGGCGATGAGCAGTTCTTC.

This chain connects TRBV7-6 to TRBJ2-5; 9 bases match TRBD2. The CDR3 spans 16 residues. V shed 5 bases and J 1 base; nucleotides not matched to a gene: 8. Germline assignment: CDR1 SGHVS and CDR2 FNYEAQ. CDR3 amino acids: CASSPYSGGTQETQYF. CDR3 DNA sequence: TGTGCCAGCAGCCCTTATAGCGGGGGCACCCAAGAGACCCAGTACTTC.

This clonotype was found a few times. The chain couples TRBV2 to TRBJ1-5; possibly TRBD1 for D (6 bases). The V gene's germline CDR1 is SNHLY and CDR2 FYNNEI. V lost 7 bases to trimming and J lost 2 bases, with 15 bases between them. The CDR3 is 15 amino acids. The CDR3 loop is CASNNARTGNQPQHF. The CDR3 DNA reads as TGTGCCAGCAATAATGCAAGGACAGGCAATCAGCCCCAGCATTTT.

The chain combines TRBV24-1 with TRBJ2-1; D uncertain. The length of the CDR3 is 12 residues. Germline assignment: CDR1 KGHDR and CDR2 SFDVKD. Trimming removed 5 bases from V and 7 bases from J, with 8 bases in between. In nucleotides, the CDR3 is TGTGCCACCAGTGGAGGCCCAAATGAGCAGTTCTTC. This codes for CATSGGPNEQFF.

This chain uses TRBV2 with TRBJ1-5, with no clear D. Trimming removed 4 bases at V and 0 bases at J, with 7 bases between. The CDR3 has 14 residues. Germline CDR1 is SNHLY and CDR2 is FYNNEI. The DNA for the CDR3 is TGTGCCAGCAGTGGAGTAGTTAGCAATCAGCCCCAGCATTTT. It codes for CASSGVVSNQPQHF.

J is TRBJ1-3 and V is TRBV20-1; a weak D match, TRBD1 (5 bases). The V end lost 5 bases, the J end lost 0 bases, and 14 bases lay between the germline ends. Germline CDR1 is DFQATT and CDR2 is SNEGSKA (reference sequence). The CDR3 is made up of 15 amino acids. The CDR3 coding sequence is TGCAGTGCTTTACAGGACCCCCTCTCTGGAAACACCATATATTTT. Encoded protein: CSALQDPLSGNTIYF.

The CDR3 loop reads CASRDRGGEKLFF. CDR3 bases: TGTGCCAGCAGAGACAGGGGTGGGGAAAAACTGTTTTTT. This sequence joins TRBV6-6 and TRBJ1-4; 8 bases fit TRBD1. This CDR3 is 13 amino acids long. With V trimmed by 6 bases and J by 8 bases, 5 bases remained unmatched. Per the germline V gene, CDR1 is MNHNY and CDR2 is SVGAGI (reference sequence).

The chain couples TRBV24-1 to TRBJ2-2, with D maybe TRBD1 (6 bases). The V gene lost 1 base and the J gene lost 1 base, with 12 bases spanning the gap. Germline CDR1 is KGHDR and CDR2 is SFDVKD. The CDR3 runs 17 residues. CDR3 loop: CATSDFPRTENTGELFF. Written as DNA, the CDR3 is TGTGCCACCAGTGATTTCCCGCGGACAGAGAACACCGGGGAGCTGTTTTTT.

This clonotype appeared a single time. The rearrangement links TRBV30 to TRBJ1-2, with 10 bases aligning to TRBD1. The V gene end was trimmed by 1 base and the J gene end by 7 bases; junction bases not matched to a gene: 3. The CDR3 covers 13 residues. Germline loops: CDR1 GTSNPN, CDR2 SVGIG (reference sequence). CDR3 coding DNA: TGTGCCTGGAGTGGACAGGGGGCGTCTGGCTACACCTTC. Translated, it gives CAWSGQGASGYTF.

This clonotype appeared a few times. The chain has TRBV27 and TRBJ2-5; D unresolved. Trimming shortened V by 0 bases and J by 1 base, and 15 bases separated the two germline ends. This CDR3 has 17 amino acids. In germline, CDR1 is MNHEY, CDR2 SMNVEV (reference sequence). The CDR3 DNA reads TGTGCCAGCAGTTTATCGAACGCGGCAGATCCCCAAGAGACCCAGTACTTC. It specifies CASSLSNAADPQETQYF.

This clonotype appeared many times. The chain uses TRBV29-1 and TRBJ2-1; 8 bases are a match to TRBD1. The V and J ends lost 4 bases and 7 bases, in that order; junction bases with no gene match: 9. Germline CDR1 SQVTM, CDR2 ANQGSEA. This CDR3 comprises 14 residues. CDR3 sequence: CSVVRQGAGNEQFF. Here the CDR3 DNA reads TGCAGCGTTGTCCGTCAGGGGGCCGGTAATGAGCAGTTCTTC.